The 3 T cell receptor beta chains presented below share a single source sample, sequenced in a study of response to subunit inactivated influenza vaccine. In TCRdb, the RT-PCR reads were re-called with MiXCR into one record per CDR3 protein. The table has hundreds of thousands of distinct CDR3 sequences, 15% to 20% seen once. Material: CD4+ T cells sorted from PBMCs, obtained approximately 25 months after vaccination. Every receptor here comes from a man aged 45-69 years who received an inactivated influenza vaccine.

This sequence joins TRBV7-9 and TRBJ2-5; tentative D call: TRBD2 (6 bases). Germline V gene lookup returns CDR1 SEHNR and CDR2 FQNEAQ (reference sequence). This CDR3 comprises 15 residues. Trimming took off 1 base at V and 1 base at J, with 10 bases between the two ends. As DNA, the CDR3 is TGTGCCAGCAGCTTAGGTTTGGGGGGCCAAGAGACCCAGTACTTC. Amino acids: CASSLGLGGQETQYF. The whole variable domain, remainder taken from reference TRBV7-9 and TRBJ2-5, is DTGVSQNPRHKITKRGQNVTFRCDPISEHNRLYWYRQTLGQGPEFLTYFQNEAQLEKSRLLSDRFSAERPKGSFSTLEIQRTEQGDSAMYLCASSLGLGGQETQYFGPGTRLLVL.

This clonotype was counted between two and nine times. V is TRBV21-1 and J is TRBJ2-1; TRBD2, the table's D call, was not compared with the DNA. TRBV21-1 is tagged as a pseudogene. This CDR3 comprises 21 residues. As DNA, the CDR3 is TGTGCCAGCAGCCTTAAAAAGAGGCGGACTAGCGGTAGATTGTGTCGGGATGAGCAGTTCTTC. Translating gives CASSLKKRRTSGRLCRDEQFF.

The chain combines TRBV19 with TRBJ2-7; 9 bases line up with TRBD1. Germline CDR1 is LNHDA and CDR2 is SQIVND (reference sequence). The ends lost 6 bases at V and 4 bases at J; junction bases unmatched: 7. The CDR3 has 14 residues. The CDR3 protein is CASRKTGGRYEQYF. The DNA of the CDR3 is TGTGCCAGTAGAAAGACAGGGGGTAGATACGAGCAGTACTTC.